This TCR beta chain was observed in a study of T cells in Graves' hyperthyroidism and ophthalmopathy. Across the study: The authors collected peripheral blood at initial diagnosis, before any treatment.

Clinical symptoms, serum thyroxine, TRAb, thyroid ultrasound and orbital computed tomography informed diagnoses. Trimming removed 3 bases from V and 5 bases from J, with 9 bases in between. CDR3 size: 13 residues. Germline V gene lookup returns CDR1 ENHRY and CDR2 SYGVKD. TCR beta CDR3 sequences were amplified from RNA transcripts. The study used the HTBI primer set for a first-round RT-PCR of the TCR CDR3. TCRdb redid the calling of the multiplex PCR reads with MiXCR, one entry per CDR3 protein. The table records under 350,000 distinct CDR3 sequences, 21% of them present only once. The specimen sequenced was blood. This TCR derives from a woman between 45 and 60 years old with Graves' hyperthyroidism. V gene TRBV10-3 combines with J gene TRBJ2-3, with D perhaps matching TRBD2 (5 bases). CDR3 residues: CAISDGVGDTQYF. DNA of the CDR3: TGTGCCATCAGTGACGGGGTGGGAGATACGCAGTATTTT.